This T cell receptor (beta chain) was captured by sequencing in a study of PD-L1 blockade in urothelial cancer. As for the study in general: At some point between 2013 and 2015, patients got going on atezolizumab, taking 1,200 mg intravenously every 3 weeks. Enrolled patients had been treated previously with 0 to 3 chemotherapy regimens. At 6 weeks and at 3 weeks (second dose) after treatment start, blood was analyzed.

Trimming pared 1 base from V and 0 bases from J, leaving 7 bases between. Germline V gives CDR1 SGHRS, CDR2 YFSETQ. This CDR3 has 15 amino acids. Into every PCR, synthetic TCR analog templates were spiked. Profiling relied on immunoSEQ multiplex PCR, and the TCRdb table lists in-frame clones only, not all of them. This sample has tens of thousands of clones, with 87% found just once. The V and J genes are TRBV5-1 and TRBJ1-4; no clear D gene. The origin of this receptor is a man aged 55 to 70 with urothelial cancer. Sequences were derived from PBMCs, sampled around atezolizumab (anti-PD-L1) treatment. The CDR3 nucleotides read TGCGCCAGCAGCTTGTATCCCGCAACTAATGAAAAACTGTTTTTT. It is translated as CASSLYPATNEKLFF.